This record covers a single T cell receptor beta chain. This clonotype has at least ten counts. Its antigen has not been determined. The record has no base qualities; no much larger clone is one base away. These data belong to a study of blood T cells in healthy people across ages (dated by TCRdb to between 2014 and 2017). As for the study more broadly: In model experiments, template switching captured roughly one uniquely barcoded TCR beta cDNA molecule for every two T cells. Using deep sequencing normalized with unique cDNA molecular identifiers, the study measured how TCR beta repertoire diversity changes with age. The donors were split into four age groups: young (average approximately 16 years), middle-aged (39), aged (over 55) and long-lived (82). To avoid experimental bias, donors of different ages were randomly spread across the sequencing lanes. For two donors (one aged 18 to 29 and one aged 80 or older), the study analyzed two additional independent replicas of 1 million unique cDNA reads from the same blood draw.

On the study overall, not on this receptor specifically: Since profiling was done on bulk unsorted PBMCs, naive and antigen-experienced compartments could not be conclusively compared. A strong correlation was found between observed TCR beta diversity and the percentage of naive T cells measured by flow cytometry. Estimates of total diversity from one million sequenced T cells were regarded as lower bounds and underestimates. The long-lived group showed more naive CD4+ T cells, fewer expanded clones and increased TCR diversity than the aged group, suggesting age selection. Because donor CMV infection status was unknown, age-related changes in expanded clonotypes were potentially confounded. As age increased, observed TCR beta diversity per million T cells dropped in a roughly linear way, and a significant reduction was already evident by age roughly 36.

The library was generated by 5' RACE. A second PCR of about 7 to 12 cycles was performed with a sample-barcoded 5' primer and a J-beta primer mix. A unique molecular identifier was introduced onto each TCR beta cDNA molecule by a template-switch 5' adaptor carrying 12 random nucleotides. Each sample yielded at least 2.5 million CDR3-containing paired-end reads. First-strand cDNA was synthesized from all RNA with the Mint cDNA synthesis kit, primed by a TRBC-specific oligonucleotide. All cDNA was treated with uracil-DNA glycosylase and then went through a first 18-cycle PCR with the universal primers M1SS and BC2_uni_R. The study's own analysis went as follows. Each sample was normalized by randomly selecting 1 million high-quality reads, each carrying a distinct molecular identifier. Instead of being binned into consensus sequences, reads that shared molecular identifiers were thrown out. MiTCR, run with a Q25 quality threshold and the strictest error-elimination algorithm, handled CDR3 identification, clonotype clustering and error correction. A nonparametric unseen species model with Euler transformation was used to estimate a lower bound on total TCR beta diversity. TCRdb cleaned the public reads at Q25 with fastp, built clones with MiXCR and kept in-frame beta chains. Identical CDR3 proteins give one entry, which carries the most common genes and DNA. These V and J calls originate from TCRdb's pipeline instead of the authors' own analysis. Across this sample there are roughly 1.9 million distinct CDR3 sequences, with roughly 43% seen only once. 20% to 25% of the sample rests with the top ten.

Donors were about 36 systemically healthy Caucasian individuals from Russia aged 6 to 90 years. Each donor gave approximately 9.3 milliliters of peripheral blood, collected into EDTA-treated Vacutainer tubes. PBMCs were isolated by Ficoll-Paque density-gradient centrifugation, with at least 7 million obtained per sample. Trizol reagent was used to extract total RNA from the PBMCs, yielding at least 5 micrograms per sample. For every donor, an aliquot of PBMCs went through flow cytometry to measure the percentages of naive CD45RAhigh/CD27high T cells. At the junction V is shortened by 0 bases and J by 4 bases, with 13 bases in between. According to the germline V gene (reference sequence), CDR1 reads DFQATT and CDR2 reads SNEGSKA. The CDR3 runs 15 amino acids, cysteine and phenylalanine included. The retained sequence is limited to the CDR3, 45 bases, with the frame set at the first base.

The source material was blood. In this chain, TRBV20-1 is recombined with TRBJ1-5, with the D gene call left open. The source of this sequence is a human donor in good health. Here the CDR3 is given as CSARDHGEGNQPQHF. The base sequence is TGCAGTGCTAGAGATCATGGTGAGGGTAATCAGCCCCAGCATTTT.